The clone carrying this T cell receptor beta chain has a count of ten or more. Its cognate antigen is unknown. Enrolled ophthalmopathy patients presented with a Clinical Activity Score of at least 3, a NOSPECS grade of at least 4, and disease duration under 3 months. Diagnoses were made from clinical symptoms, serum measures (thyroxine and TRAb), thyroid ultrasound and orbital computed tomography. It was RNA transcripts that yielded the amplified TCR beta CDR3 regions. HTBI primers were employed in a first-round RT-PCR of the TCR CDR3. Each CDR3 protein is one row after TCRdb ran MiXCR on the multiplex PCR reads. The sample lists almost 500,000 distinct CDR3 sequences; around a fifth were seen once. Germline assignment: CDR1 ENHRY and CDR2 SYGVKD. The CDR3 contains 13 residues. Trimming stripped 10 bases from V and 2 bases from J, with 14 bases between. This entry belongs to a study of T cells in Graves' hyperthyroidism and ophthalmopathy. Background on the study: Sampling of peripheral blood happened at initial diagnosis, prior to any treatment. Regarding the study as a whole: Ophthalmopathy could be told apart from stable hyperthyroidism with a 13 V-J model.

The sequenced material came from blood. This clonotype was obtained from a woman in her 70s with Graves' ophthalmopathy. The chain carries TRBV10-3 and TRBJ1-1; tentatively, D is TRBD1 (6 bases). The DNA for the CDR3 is TGTGCCACTTGGGACATAGCTAACACTGAAGCTTTCTTT. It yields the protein CATWDIANTEAFF.